This T cell receptor (beta chain) was sequenced during a study of blood T cell repertoires in COVID-19 (dated by TCRdb to 2020 to 2022). Regarding the study in general: The collaborator samples originated in the United States, Italy and Spain and spanned the acute and convalescent phases of COVID-19. Nearly every sample came with metadata listing a de-identified subject ID, COVID-19 status, age in years and sex. HLA class I and class II types, where available, came from metadata supplied by the sample provider rather than from assay-based typing. Samples came from the ongoing ImmuneRACE study (first 160 participants) plus 1,254 subjects from 6 global collaborators. The repertoires were released in a freely available public database meant as a resource for research on the immune response to SARS-CoV-2. Deeply sampled blood TCRbeta repertoires from subjects exposed to, actively infected with, or recovered from COVID-19 were included in the dataset. The prospective study material was composed of cDNA or gDNA derived from T cells, B-cell-depleted T cells, or PBMCs.

The study at large found these results: The amount of clinical and demographic metadata varied by source and participant and was provided uncurated.

Cut back by 3 bases and 5 bases, the V and J ends lie 15 bases apart. From the cysteine through the phenylalanine, the CDR3 covers 14 amino acids. Only the CDR3 part of the read is kept: 42 bases, read in frame from the first base. CDR1 and CDR2 are read off the germline V gene (reference sequence) as DFQATT and SNEGSKA. TCRbeta CDR3 regions were amplified from genomic DNA by means of the immunoSEQ Assay, a bias-controlled multiplex PCR. From the authors' description of their analysis: Nucleated cell counts per sample were estimated from amplification of reference gene primers within the assay. Sequence reads were collapsed and filtered to measure the absolute abundance of every unique TCRbeta CDR3 rearrangement. For each sample, productive Simpson clonality was calculated as the square root of Simpson's diversity index over productive rearrangements. TCRdb re-hosts the immuneACCESS table, in-frame sequences only. Its copies lack some clones; in the studies checked, an unresolved V gene accounts for under half of them, and the cause for the rest is not known. V and J calls and clone size are those listed in that table; D and trimming were worked out from the DNA. Here the sample has approximately 60,000 clones; about 80% occur a single time. The ten largest clones capture 50% of the sample.

Collaborating institutions collected whole blood in K2EDTA tubes following their own protocols. Collaborator samples were shipped for TCRbeta analysis as frozen whole blood, isolated PBMCs, or DNA extracted from either sample type. For this clone: Its antigen is currently not known. One base away there is no much larger clone; base qualities are not given.

The sequenced sample consisted of peripheral blood. Recombination connected TRBV20-1 to TRBJ2-3; the D gene is perhaps TRBD1, from 6 matching bases. This clonotype was obtained from a woman older than 75 with acute or convalescent COVID-19. The DNA sequence is given as TGCAGTGCTAGTTCTGGGGGCACGGGAGATACGCAGTATTTT. Translated, this is CSASSGGTGDTQYF.